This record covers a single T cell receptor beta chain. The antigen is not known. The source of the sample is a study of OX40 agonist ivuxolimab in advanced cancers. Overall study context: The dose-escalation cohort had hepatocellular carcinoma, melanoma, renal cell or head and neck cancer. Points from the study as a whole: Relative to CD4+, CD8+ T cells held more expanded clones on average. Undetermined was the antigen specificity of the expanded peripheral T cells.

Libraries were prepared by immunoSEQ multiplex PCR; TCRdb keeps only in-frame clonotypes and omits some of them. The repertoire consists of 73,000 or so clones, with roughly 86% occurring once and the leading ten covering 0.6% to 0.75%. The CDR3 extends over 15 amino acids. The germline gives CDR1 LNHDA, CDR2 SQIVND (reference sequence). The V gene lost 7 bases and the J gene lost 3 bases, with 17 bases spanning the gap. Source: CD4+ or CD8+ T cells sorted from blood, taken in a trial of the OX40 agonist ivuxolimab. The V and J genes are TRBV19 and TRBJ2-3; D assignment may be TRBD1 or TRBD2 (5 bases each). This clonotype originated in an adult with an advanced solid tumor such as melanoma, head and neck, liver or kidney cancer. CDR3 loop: CASTPLGEGTDTQYF. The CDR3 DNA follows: TGTGCCAGTACCCCGTTGGGGGAAGGGACAGATACGCAGTATTTT.